The 29 T cell receptor beta chains below come from one sample, sequenced in a study of T cell clones after liver transplantation. Here immunoSEQ multiplex PCR was the method, and the copy in TCRdb shows in-frame clones only, minus some. Altogether 25,000 to 35,000 clones are present, over 85% being singletons, with the ten largest covering more than 25%. Sequenced here: CD8+ T cells from blood, sampled 12 months after liver transplant. The receptors stem from a human patient who received a liver transplant. Some T cells could come from the graft donor.

The rearrangement uses TRBV29-1 and TRBJ1-2, with D perhaps TRBD1 (5 bases). The CDR3 loop spans 17 amino acids. Germline V gene data show CDR1 as SQVTM and CDR2 as ANQGSEA. Trimming removed 2 bases from V and 4 bases from J, with 23 bases in between. This CDR3 is CSVETRELSWGTYGYTF. CDR3 DNA sequence: TGCAGCGTTGAAACCAGGGAATTATCTTGGGGAACCTATGGCTACACCTTC.

This clone was detected once. The chain recombines TRBV9 with TRBJ1-1; the D gene is possibly TRBD1 (6 bases). The CDR3 runs 15 residues. V was clipped by 4 bases and J by 4 bases, with 17 bases between them. Germline loops: CDR1 SGDLS, CDR2 YYNGEE. CDR3 in DNA: TGTGCCAGCAGCCCCGGAGGAGGGGGAGGCACTGAAGCTTTCTTT. Protein product: CASSPGGGGGTEAFF.

The rearrangement joins TRBV7-9 to TRBJ2-1; the D gene could be TRBD1 or TRBD2 (6 bases each). The germline gives CDR1 SEHNR, CDR2 FQNEAQ (reference sequence). V dropped 5 bases and J dropped 10 bases, with 15 bases sitting between them. This CDR3 is built from 13 residues. CDR3 region: CASSTLGGREQFF. CDR3 nucleotides: TGTGCCAGCAGCACCCTTGGGGGGCGGGAGCAGTTCTTC.

V and J are TRBV27 and TRBJ2-7, with 7 positions matching TRBD2. Per the germline V gene, CDR1 is MNHEY and CDR2 is SMNVEV (reference sequence). Trimming cost V 4 bases and J 1 base; bases outside gene matches: 7. This CDR3 region has 15 residues. The CDR3 nucleotides are TGTGCCAGCAGTTCAGCCAGCGGGATGTCCTACGAGCAGTACTTC. Its protein product is CASSSASGMSYEQYF.

This chain uses TRBV5-1 with TRBJ2-1, with 11 bases fitting TRBD2. Germline trimming cut 3 bases from V and 1 base from J; bases unmatched to any gene: 12. There are 19 residues in the CDR3. Germline V gives CDR1 SGHRS, CDR2 YFSETQ. The chain's CDR3 is CASSYRVAGGPGSYNEQFF. The CDR3 region has the DNA TGCGCCAGCAGCTACCGAGTAGCGGGAGGGCCCGGGTCCTACAATGAGCAGTTCTTC.

The chain joins TRBV11-2 to TRBJ2-3; 11 nucleotides agree with TRBD2. The CDR3 has 14 residues. CDR1 is SGHAT, CDR2 FQNNGV, per germline. Trimming at V came to 5 bases and at J to 11 bases, leaving 9 bases not matched to a gene. The CDR3 region is CASSLAGGSGEQYF. CDR3 bases: TGTGCCAGCAGCCTAGCGGGAGGCTCAGGGGAGCAGTATTTT.

This sequence joins TRBV27 and TRBJ1-1; D unresolved. Germline V CDR1 and CDR2: MNHEY, SMNVEV (reference sequence). This CDR3 has 15 residues. Between the trimmed V and J ends, which lost 3 bases and 0 bases, there was a span of 11 bases. The CDR3 coding sequence is TGTGCCAGCAGTTTGGGGATTGGGCTGAACACTGAAGCTTTCTTT. Translated, it gives CASSLGIGLNTEAFF.

This clone appeared once. The CDR3 is CASSADGGQNEQYF. CDR3 bases: TGCGCCAGCAGCGCCGACGGGGGACAAAACGAGCAGTACTTC. This sequence joins TRBV5-1 and TRBJ2-7; D tentatively reads TRBD1 or TRBD2 (6 bases each). The CDR3 is made up of 14 amino acids. Looked up from germline, CDR1 is SGHRS and CDR2 is YFSETQ. V lost 4 bases and J lost 5, with 16 bases in between.

The chain joins TRBV5-1 to TRBJ2-5; the match to TRBD2 covers 9 bases. Per the germline V gene, CDR1 is SGHRS and CDR2 is YFSETQ. The V gene end was trimmed by 4 bases and the J gene end by 5 bases; junction bases not matched to a gene: 12. This CDR3 comprises 16 residues. The CDR3 DNA is TGCGCCAGCAGCCAAGGGACTAGCACCCTTGGGGAGACCCAGTACTTC. It codes for CASSQGTSTLGETQYF.

Concerning this clone itself: Germline is not matched at one junction end, which may reflect a read error. The chain recombines TRBV28 with TRBJ2-2; D remains ambiguous. Germline V gene data show CDR1 as MDHEN and CDR2 as SYDVKM. This CDR3 has 17 residues. CDR3 sequence (DNA): TGTGCCAGCAGTTTAGATGGAATGGGTTCGAAGACCGGGGAGCTGTTTTTT. Protein product: CASSLDGMGSKTGELFF. Full variable domain (remainder filled in from reference TRBV28 and TRBJ2-2): DVKVTQSSRYLVKRTGEKVFLECVQDMDHENMFWYRQDPGLGLRLIYFSYDVKMKEKGDIPEGYSVSREKKERFSLILESASTNQTSMYLCASSLDGMGSKTGELFFGEGSRLTVL.

The V and J genes are TRBV11-2 and TRBJ2-7; 11 bases are a match to TRBD2. CDR1 and CDR2 from the germline V gene are SGHAT and FQNNGV. V trimming: 10 bases; J trimming: 5 bases; junction bases outside the gene matches: 7. This CDR3 has 13 amino acids. CDR3 sequence (DNA): TGTGCCATTATGACTAGCGGGACCCACGAGCAGTACTTC. It translates to CAIMTSGTHEQYF. The variable domain in full, with the rest retrieved from reference TRBV11-2 and TRBJ2-7, is EAGVAQSPRYKIIEKRQSVAFWCNPISGHATLYWYQQILGQGPKLLIQFQNNGVVDDSQLPKDRFSAERLKGVDSTLKIQPAKLEDSAVYLCAIMTSGTHEQYFGPGTRLTVT.

This chain links TRBV29-1 with TRBJ1-2, with D perhaps TRBD1 (5 bases). Germline lookup yields CDR1 SQVTM and CDR2 ANQGSEA. This CDR3 is built from 13 residues. The ends were cut back, 4 bases at V and 7 bases at J, with 16 bases in the middle. CDR3 in amino acids: CSVGVGASGGYTF. The CDR3, as DNA: TGCAGCGTTGGAGTCGGGGCTTCGGGTGGCTACACCTTC.

J is TRBJ2-2 and V is TRBV4-3, with 8 positions matching TRBD2. V gave up 0 bases and J gave up 3 bases; unmatched junction bases: 6. Looked up from germline, CDR1 is LGHNA and CDR2 is YSLEER. There are 17 residues in the CDR3. CDR3 protein: CASSQEKASGYTGELFF. CDR3 sequence (DNA): TGCGCCAGCAGCCAAGAAAAGGCTAGCGGGTACACCGGGGAGCTGTTTTTT.

V is TRBV6-5 and J is TRBJ2-1; 11 bases are a match to TRBD2. Germline CDR1 is MNHEY and CDR2 is SVGAGI. This CDR3 is 14 amino acids long. The V gene end was trimmed by 6 bases and the J gene end by 7 bases; junction bases not matched to a gene: 5. The chain's CDR3 is CASSVAGGSNEQFF. In DNA form, the CDR3 reads TGTGCCAGCAGCGTAGCGGGAGGGAGTAATGAGCAGTTCTTC.

The chain links TRBV5-4 to TRBJ2-3; 13 nucleotides line up with TRBD2. This CDR3 has 14 amino acids. Trimming at V came to 6 bases and at J to 6 bases, leaving 4 bases not matched to a gene. Germline lookup yields CDR1 SGHNT and CDR2 YYREEE (reference sequence). As DNA, the CDR3 is TGTGCCAGCACCGGGACTAGCGGGACCGATACGCAGTATTTT. This codes for CASTGTSGTDTQYF.

V gene TRBV5-6 combines with J gene TRBJ2-7; no clear D. CDR3 length: 13 amino acids. Trimming took off 2 bases at V and 0 bases at J, with 6 bases between the two ends. Germline loops: CDR1 SGHDT, CDR2 YYEEEE. This CDR3 is CASSFGGSYEQYF. The CDR3 DNA sequence: TGTGCCAGCAGCTTCGGCGGCTCCTACGAGCAGTACTTC. Full variable domain (outside the CDR3, taken from reference TRBV5-6 and TRBJ2-7): DAGVTQSPTHLIKTRGQQVTLRCSPKSGHDTVSWYQQALGQGPQFIFQYYEEEERQRGNFPDRFSGHQFPNYSSELNVNALLLGDSALYLCASSFGGSYEQYFGPGTRLTVT.

This chain links TRBV12-5 with TRBJ2-4; 9 bases match TRBD1. J gave up 1 base and V 1 base, and 5 bases lay outside the gene matches. Germline CDR1 and CDR2: LGHNT and FRNRAP. The CDR3 is 17 residues long. The CDR3 region has the DNA TGTGCTAGTGGTTTGGAAGGACAGGGGACGGCCAAAAACATTCAGTACTTC. Protein product: CASGLEGQGTAKNIQYF.

This chain joins TRBV15 and TRBJ2-7; D gene unclear. The CDR3 loop spans 13 amino acids. Trimming took 5 bases from V and 3 from J, leaving 11 bases between them. Germline CDR1 and CDR2: LNHNV and YYDKDF (reference sequence). CDR3 sequence reads: CATSRENGYEQYF. The CDR3 coding sequence is TGTGCCACCAGCCGCGAAAATGGCTACGAGCAGTACTTC.

The V gene is TRBV7-6, the J gene TRBJ2-3; either TRBD1 or TRBD2 may supply D (9 bases each). Germline-derived CDR1 and CDR2 are SGHVS and FNYEAQ. Trimming removed 5 bases at V and 4 bases at J, with 28 bases between. The CDR3 has 19 amino acids. CDR3 DNA sequence: TGTGCCAGCAGCAGACCCCGACAGGGGGTTAGCGGGAGCCCAGATACGCAGTATTTT. As protein: CASSRPRQGVSGSPDTQYF.

This rearrangement joins TRBV27 to TRBJ1-2, with D unresolved. Germline lookup yields CDR1 MNHEY and CDR2 SMNVEV (reference sequence). The CDR3 runs to 14 residues. V lost 5 bases and J 5 bases, leaving 15 bases between the germline ends. Written as DNA, the CDR3 is TGTGCCAGCAGTCCCCGGGGAGGCGCTTATGGCTACACCTTC. Its protein product is CASSPRGGAYGYTF.

The chain joins TRBV7-9 to TRBJ2-5; 9 nucleotides agree with TRBD1. CDR3 length: 17 amino acids. CDR1 is SEHNR and CDR2 is FQNEAQ in the germline V gene (reference sequence). V shed 1 base and J 0 bases; nucleotides not matched to a gene: 6. Here the CDR3 reads CASSLGTGERNQETQYF. The CDR3 DNA reads as TGTGCCAGCAGCTTAGGGACAGGGGAAAGGAACCAAGAGACCCAGTACTTC.

The rearrangement joins TRBV27 to TRBJ2-3; D is undetermined. The CDR3 sequence is 15 residues long. Trimming took off 6 bases at V and 0 bases at J, with 13 bases between the two ends. Germline CDR1 MNHEY, CDR2 SMNVEV (reference sequence). The CDR3 nucleotides read TGTGCCAGCAGCCCCTTCATGGGGAGCACAGATACGCAGTATTTT. Amino acid sequence: CASSPFMGSTDTQYF.

V is TRBV7-8 and J is TRBJ2-3; 12 positions agree with TRBD2. V gave up 5 bases and J gave up 6 bases; unmatched junction bases: 12. CDR1 and CDR2 from the germline V gene are SGHVS and FQNEAQ. The CDR3 sequence is 17 residues long. In DNA, the CDR3 is TGTGCCAGCAGCCCAGCGGGGGGGACTAGCGGGCCCGATACGCAGTATTTT. This gives the protein CASSPAGGTSGPDTQYF. Filled out from reference TRBV7-8 and TRBJ2-3, the complete variable domain reads GAGVSQSPRYKVAKRGQDVALRCDPISGHVSLFWYQQALGQGPEFLTYFQNEAQLDKSGLPSDRFFAERPEGSVSTLKIQRTQQEDSAVYLCASSPAGGTSGPDTQYFGPGTRLTVL.

This chain links TRBV6-5 with TRBJ1-4; the D gene is possibly TRBD1 (5 bases). CDR3 size: 15 residues. Germline CDR1 and CDR2: MNHEY and SVGAGI. V shed 5 bases and J shed 5 bases, with 15 bases lying between them. Written as DNA, the CDR3 is TGTGCCAGCAGTCAGCTCTTGGGGGGGAATGAAAAACTGTTTTTT. It is translated as CASSQLLGGNEKLFF.

V and J are TRBV27 and TRBJ2-7; 7 bases align to TRBD1. After removal of 10 bases from V and 3 bases from J, the junction contained 6 bases not matched to a gene. Germline CDR1 reads MNHEY; CDR2 reads SMNVEV (reference sequence). There are 12 residues in the CDR3. In DNA form, the CDR3 reads TGTGCCACCGGACAGGCGGTCTACGAGCAGTACTTC. Its translation is CATGQAVYEQYF.

This clone has just one count. The chain has TRBV27 and TRBJ1-1, with TRBD1 identical over 11 bases. Germline lookup yields CDR1 MNHEY and CDR2 SMNVEV (reference sequence). This CDR3 is 14 amino acids long. V lost 4 bases to trimming and J lost 5 bases; unmatched junction nucleotides: 3. CDR3 in DNA: TGTGCCAGCAGTTGGACAGGGGGCTGGACTGAAGCTTTCTTT. This encodes CASSWTGGWTEAFF.

This clone was counted once. The rearrangement joins TRBV30 to TRBJ2-7, with 8 bases matching TRBD1. Germline CDR1 is GTSNPN and CDR2 is SVGIG (reference sequence). The CDR3 loop spans 12 amino acids. After removal of 3 bases from V and 9 bases from J, the junction contained 7 bases not matched to a gene. As DNA, the CDR3 is TGTGCCTGGAGCTGGACAGGGTTAAGGCAGTACTTC. As protein: CAWSWTGLRQYF. Based on the CDR3 plus reference TRBV30 and TRBJ2-7, the full variable domain is SQTIHQWPATLVQPVGSPLSLECTVEGTSNPNLYWYRQAAGRGLQLLFYSVGIGQISSEVPQNLSASRPQDRQFILSSKKLLLSDSGFYLCAWSWTGLRQYFGPGTRLTVT.

J is TRBJ2-1 and V is TRBV5-1, with 7 nucleotides matching TRBD2. The CDR3 has 18 residues. Germline V gene sequence: CDR1 SGHRS, CDR2 YFSETQ. Losses at the gene ends were 0 bases for V and 1 base for J; bases not matched to a gene: 10. The CDR3 loop reads CASSLAWASGRSYNEQFF. The CDR3 DNA sequence: TGCGCCAGCAGCTTGGCCTGGGCTAGCGGAAGGTCCTACAATGAGCAGTTCTTC.

The rearrangement uses TRBV4-3 and TRBJ2-3; TRBD1 agrees at 7 bases. Germline V lookup: CDR1 LGHNA, CDR2 YSLEER. Trimming took 4 bases from V and 0 from J; bases not matched to a gene: 19. This CDR3 comprises 20 residues. CDR3 in amino acids: CASSPEQGVPSGYSTDTQYF. CDR3 sequence (DNA): TGCGCCAGCAGCCCTGAGCAGGGGGTCCCAAGCGGCTATAGCACAGATACGCAGTATTTT.